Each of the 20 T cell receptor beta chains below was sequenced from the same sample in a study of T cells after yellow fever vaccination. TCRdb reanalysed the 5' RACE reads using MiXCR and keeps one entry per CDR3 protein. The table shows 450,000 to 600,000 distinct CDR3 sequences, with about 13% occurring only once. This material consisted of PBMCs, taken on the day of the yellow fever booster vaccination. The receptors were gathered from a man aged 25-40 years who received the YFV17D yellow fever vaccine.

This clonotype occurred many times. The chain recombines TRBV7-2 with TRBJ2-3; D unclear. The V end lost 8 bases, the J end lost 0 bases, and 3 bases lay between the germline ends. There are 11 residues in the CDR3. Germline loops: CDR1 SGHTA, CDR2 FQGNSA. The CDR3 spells CASQSTDTQYF. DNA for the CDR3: TGTGCCAGCCAGAGCACAGATACGCAGTATTTT.

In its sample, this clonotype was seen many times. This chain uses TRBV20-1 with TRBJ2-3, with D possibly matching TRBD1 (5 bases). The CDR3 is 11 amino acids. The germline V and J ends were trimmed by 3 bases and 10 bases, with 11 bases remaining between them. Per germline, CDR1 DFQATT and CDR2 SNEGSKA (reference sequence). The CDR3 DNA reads TGCAGTGCTAGGGACACTTCCCCGCAGTATTTT. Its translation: CSARDTSPQYF.

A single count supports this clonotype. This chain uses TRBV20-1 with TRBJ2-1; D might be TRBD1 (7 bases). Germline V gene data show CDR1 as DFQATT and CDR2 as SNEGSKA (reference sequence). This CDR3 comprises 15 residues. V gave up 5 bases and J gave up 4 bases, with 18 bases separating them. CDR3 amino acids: CSAPGGTHSYNEQFF. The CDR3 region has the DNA TGCAGTGCTCCAGGGGGGACACACTCTTACAATGAGCAGTTCTTC.

The CDR3 here is CASSQGIGNEQFF. The CDR3 region has the DNA TGCGCCAGCAGCCAGGGTATTGGGAATGAGCAGTTCTTC. The genes are TRBV5-1 and TRBJ2-1, with D possibly being TRBD1 (5 bases). This CDR3 spans 13 amino acids. Germline V gene data show CDR1 as SGHRS and CDR2 as YFSETQ. The V and J ends lost 4 bases and 7 bases respectively, with 12 bases between them.

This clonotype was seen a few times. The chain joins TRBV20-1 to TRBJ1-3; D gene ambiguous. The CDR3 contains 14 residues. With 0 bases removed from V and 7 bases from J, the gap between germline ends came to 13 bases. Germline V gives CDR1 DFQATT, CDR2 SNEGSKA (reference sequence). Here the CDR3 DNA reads TGCAGTGCTAGAGATCTGGGATCAGGCAACACCATATATTTT. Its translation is CSARDLGSGNTIYF.

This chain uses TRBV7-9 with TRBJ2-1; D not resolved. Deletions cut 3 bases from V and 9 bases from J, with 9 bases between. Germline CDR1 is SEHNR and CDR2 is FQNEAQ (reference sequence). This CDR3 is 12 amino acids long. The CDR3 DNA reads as TGTGCCAGCAGCTTGCTGACGGGTGAGCAGTTCTTC. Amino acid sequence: CASSLLTGEQFF.

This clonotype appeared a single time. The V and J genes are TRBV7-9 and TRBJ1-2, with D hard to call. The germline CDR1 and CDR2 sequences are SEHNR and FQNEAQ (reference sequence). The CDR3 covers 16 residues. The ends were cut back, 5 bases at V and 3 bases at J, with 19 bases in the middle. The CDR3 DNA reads TGTGCCAGCAGCCTCCCCCAGGCCCTTGGGGACTATGGCTACACCTTC. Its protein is CASSLPQALGDYGYTF.

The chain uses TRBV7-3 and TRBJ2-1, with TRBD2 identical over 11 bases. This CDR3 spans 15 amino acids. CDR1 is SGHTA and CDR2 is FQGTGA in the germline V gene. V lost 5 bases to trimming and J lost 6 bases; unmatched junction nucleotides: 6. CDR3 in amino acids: CASSLNGLAGNEQFF. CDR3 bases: TGTGCCAGCAGCCTAAACGGACTAGCGGGCAATGAGCAGTTCTTC.

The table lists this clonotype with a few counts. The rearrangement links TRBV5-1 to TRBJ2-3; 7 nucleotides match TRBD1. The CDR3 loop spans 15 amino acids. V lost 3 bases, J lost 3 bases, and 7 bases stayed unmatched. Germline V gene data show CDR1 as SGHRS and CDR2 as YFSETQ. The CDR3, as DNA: TGCGCCAGCAGCTCCTTGGGACAGCCGACAGATACGCAGTATTTT. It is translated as CASSSLGQPTDTQYF.

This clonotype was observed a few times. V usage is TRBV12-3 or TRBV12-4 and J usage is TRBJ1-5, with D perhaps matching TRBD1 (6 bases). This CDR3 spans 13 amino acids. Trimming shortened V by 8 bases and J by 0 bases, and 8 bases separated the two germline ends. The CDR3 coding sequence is TGTGCCAGCGGACAGTATAGCAATCAGCCCCAGCATTTT. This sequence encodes CASGQYSNQPQHF.

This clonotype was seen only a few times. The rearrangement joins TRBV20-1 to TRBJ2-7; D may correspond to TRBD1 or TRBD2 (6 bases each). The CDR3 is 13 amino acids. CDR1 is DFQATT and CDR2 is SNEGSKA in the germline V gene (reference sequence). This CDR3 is CSARGPGAYEQYF. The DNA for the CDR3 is TGCAGCGCTCGGGGGCCTGGGGCCTACGAGCAGTACTTC.

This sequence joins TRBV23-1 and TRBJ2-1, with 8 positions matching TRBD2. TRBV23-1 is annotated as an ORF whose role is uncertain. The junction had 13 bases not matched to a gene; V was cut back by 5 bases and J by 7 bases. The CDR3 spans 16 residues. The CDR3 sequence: CASSRGVLAEFNEQFF. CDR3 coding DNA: TGCGCCAGCAGTAGGGGGGTACTAGCGGAATTTAATGAGCAGTTCTTC.

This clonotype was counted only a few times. The CDR3 DNA follows: TGTGCCAGCAGCCCCATGGCGGGAGGGAACACAGATACGCAGTATTTT. Its protein is CASSPMAGGNTDTQYF. The chain recombines TRBV7-8 with TRBJ2-3, with 9 positions matching TRBD2. Trimming took 5 bases from V and 2 from J; bases not matched to a gene: 8. The germline V gene encodes CDR1 SGHVS and CDR2 FQNEAQ. This CDR3 comprises 16 residues. Filled out from reference TRBV7-8 and TRBJ2-3, the complete variable domain reads GAGVSQSPRYKVAKRGQDVALRCDPISGHVSLFWYQQALGQGPEFLTYFQNEAQLDKSGLPSDRFFAERPEGSVSTLKIQRTQQEDSAVYLCASSPMAGGNTDTQYFGPGTRLTVL.

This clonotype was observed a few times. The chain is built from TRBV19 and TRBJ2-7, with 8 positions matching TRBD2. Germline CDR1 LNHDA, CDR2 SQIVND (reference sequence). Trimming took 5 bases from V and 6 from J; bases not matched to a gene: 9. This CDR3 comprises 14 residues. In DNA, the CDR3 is TGTGCCAGTAGTTCACAAGCGGGAGTGGGCGAGCAGTACTTC. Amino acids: CASSSQAGVGEQYF.

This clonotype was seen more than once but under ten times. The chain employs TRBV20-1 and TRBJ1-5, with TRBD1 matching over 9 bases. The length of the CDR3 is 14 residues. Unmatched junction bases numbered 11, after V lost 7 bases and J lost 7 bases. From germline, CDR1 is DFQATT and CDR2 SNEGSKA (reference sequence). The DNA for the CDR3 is TGCAGTGTTGGGGACAGGGTCGGCGTCCAGCCCCAGCATTTT. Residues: CSVGDRVGVQPQHF.

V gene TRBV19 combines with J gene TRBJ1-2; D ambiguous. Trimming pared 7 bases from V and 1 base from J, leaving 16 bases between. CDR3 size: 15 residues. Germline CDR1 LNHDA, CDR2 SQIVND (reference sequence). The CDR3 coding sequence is TGTGCCAGTACGACTAGGGTGAACCTTAACTATGGCTACACCTTC. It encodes CASTTRVNLNYGYTF.

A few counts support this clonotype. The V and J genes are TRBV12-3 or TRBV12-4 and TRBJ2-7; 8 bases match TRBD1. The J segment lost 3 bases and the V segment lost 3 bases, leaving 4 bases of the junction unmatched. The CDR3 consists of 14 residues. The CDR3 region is CASSFLGTGYEQYF. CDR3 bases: TGTGCCAGCAGTTTTTTGGGGACAGGCTACGAGCAGTACTTC.

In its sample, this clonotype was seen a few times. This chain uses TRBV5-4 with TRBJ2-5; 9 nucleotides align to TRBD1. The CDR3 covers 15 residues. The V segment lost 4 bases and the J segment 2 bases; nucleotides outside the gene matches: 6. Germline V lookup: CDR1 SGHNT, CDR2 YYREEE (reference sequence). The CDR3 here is CASSRATGGQETQYF. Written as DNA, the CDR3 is TGTGCCAGCAGCCGAGCGACAGGGGGACAAGAGACCCAGTACTTC.

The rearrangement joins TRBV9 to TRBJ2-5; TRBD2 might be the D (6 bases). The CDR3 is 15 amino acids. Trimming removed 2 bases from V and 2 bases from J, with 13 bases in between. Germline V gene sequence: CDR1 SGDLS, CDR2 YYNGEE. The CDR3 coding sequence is TGTGCCAGCAGCGTCGTCGGGAGTAAGCAAGAGACCCAGTACTTC. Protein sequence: CASSVVGSKQETQYF.

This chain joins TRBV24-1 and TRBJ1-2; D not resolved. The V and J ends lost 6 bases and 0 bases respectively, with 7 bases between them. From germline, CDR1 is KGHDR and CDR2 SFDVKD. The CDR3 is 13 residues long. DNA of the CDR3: TGTGCCACCAGTCGGGGTCCTAACTATGGCTACACCTTC. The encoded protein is CATSRGPNYGYTF.